Below, 27 T cell receptor beta chains from the same sample are listed, as sequenced in a study of cytomegalovirus exposure and HLA in healthy donors. The PCR had 60 Vbeta and 13 Jbeta primers. The assay was immunoSEQ multiplex PCR, and TCRdb's table has in-frame clones only and misses some. The repertoire consists of under 200,000 clones, with 75% to 90% occurring once and the leading ten covering about 6.3%. Sequences were obtained from PBMCs. The receptors derive from a male donor in good health and CMV-seropositive.

V usage is TRBV7-2 and J usage is TRBJ2-1; 9 positions match TRBD1. Germline lookup yields CDR1 SGHTA and CDR2 FQGNSA. The V and J ends lost 5 bases and 8 bases, in that order; junction bases with no gene match: 4. There are 13 residues in the CDR3. The CDR3 loop reads CASSTQGAYEQFF. The CDR3 nucleotides read TGTGCCAGCAGCACACAGGGGGCGTATGAGCAGTTCTTC. Using reference TRBV7-2 and TRBJ2-1 for the parts outside the CDR3, the full variable domain is GAGVSQSPSNKVTEKGKDVELRCDPISGHTALYWYRQSLGQGLEFLIYFQGNSAPDKSGLPSDRFSAERTGGSVSTLTIQRTQQEDSAVYLCASSTQGAYEQFFGPGTRLTVL.

The table lists this clone with a count of one. The chain is built from TRBV30 and TRBJ2-2; perhaps TRBD1 as D (5 bases). Germline V gene sequence: CDR1 GTSNPN, CDR2 SVGIG (reference sequence). The CDR3 has 12 amino acids. The germline V and J ends were trimmed by 1 base and 8 bases, with 8 bases remaining between them. The CDR3 region is CAWSGGRGELFF. Here the CDR3 DNA reads TGTGCCTGGAGTGGGGGCCGTGGGGAGCTGTTTTTT. Looking up the rest from reference TRBV30 and TRBJ2-2 gives the full variable domain: SQTIHQWPATLVQPVGSPLSLECTVEGTSNPNLYWYRQAAGRGLQLLFYSVGIGQISSEVPQNLSASRPQDRQFILSSKKLLLSDSGFYLCAWSGGRGELFFGEGSRLTVL.

In DNA form, the CDR3 reads TGTGCCAGCAGCTTGCATCGCGGGGAGAACAATGAGCAGTTCTTC. Protein product: CASSLHRGENNEQFF. This chain joins TRBV11-3 and TRBJ2-1; a possible D gene is TRBD2 (6 bases). V shed 3 bases and J shed 5 bases, with 14 bases lying between them. This CDR3 spans 15 amino acids. CDR1 and CDR2 (germline): SGHNT, YENEEA.

V is TRBV4-1 and J is TRBJ2-7; 8 nucleotides agree with TRBD1. This CDR3 spans 14 amino acids. V was pared by 3 bases and J by 3 bases, with 4 bases of the junction left unmatched. Germline CDR1 is MGHRA and CDR2 is YSYEKL. The CDR3, as DNA: TGCGCCAGCAGCCAGGTCACAGGGGGCTACGAGCAGTACTTC. Its protein product is CASSQVTGGYEQYF.

This sequence joins TRBV27 and TRBJ2-7; TRBD1 matches at 10 bases. The CDR3 length is 16 residues. CDR1 and CDR2 (germline): MNHEY, SMNVEV (reference sequence). The trim removed 3 bases at V and 5 bases at J, leaving 10 bases unmatched. The CDR3 reads CASSFYRDRGVDEQYF. The CDR3 nucleotides read TGTGCCAGCAGTTTCTACCGGGACAGGGGAGTAGACGAGCAGTACTTC.

The chain links TRBV2 to TRBJ2-7; maybe TRBD2 (5 bases). CDR3 length: 15 residues. The V gene lost 7 bases and the J gene lost 0 bases, with 16 bases spanning the gap. Germline CDR1 reads SNHLY; CDR2 reads FYNNEI. CDR3 nucleotides: TGTGCCAGCATTCCGGACGGGGTTAACTCCTACGAGCAGTACTTC. Amino acid sequence: CASIPDGVNSYEQYF.

The chain joins TRBV5-4 to TRBJ2-2, with 10 bases lining up with TRBD2. Germline V gene sequence: CDR1 SGHNT, CDR2 YYREEE (reference sequence). CDR3 size: 16 residues. V lost 0 bases, J lost 5 bases, and 4 bases stayed unmatched. The CDR3 nucleotides are TGTGCCAGCAGCTTGGAACTAGCGGGGTATACCGGGGAGCTGTTTTTT. Translating gives CASSLELAGYTGELFF.

This clone was counted only a few times. The chain employs TRBV18 and TRBJ2-2; the match to TRBD1 covers 9 bases. The CDR3 runs 16 residues. Germline assignment: CDR1 KGHSH and CDR2 LQKENI. Trimming at V came to 6 bases and at J to 0 bases, leaving 5 bases not matched to a gene. The CDR3 protein is CASSPDRGANTGELFF. In nucleotides, the CDR3 is TGTGCCAGCTCGCCCGACAGGGGGGCGAACACCGGGGAGCTGTTTTTT.

The chain couples TRBV9 to TRBJ2-1; D gene unclear. Per the germline V gene, CDR1 is SGDLS and CDR2 is YYNGEE. V was shortened by 0 bases and J by 7 bases, with 5 bases between the two germline ends. This CDR3 has 12 amino acids. The DNA for the CDR3 is TGTGCCAGCAGCGTAGCGGTTAATGAGCAGTTCTTC. This translates into CASSVAVNEQFF.

This clone was seen a single time. V usage is TRBV5-4 and J usage is TRBJ2-5; D unclear. This CDR3 region has 13 residues. Trimming cost V 4 bases and J 3 bases, with 10 bases left between them. Germline loops: CDR1 SGHNT, CDR2 YYREEE (reference sequence). The CDR3 sequence is CASSPSLEETQYF. In DNA, the CDR3 is TGTGCCAGCAGCCCGAGTCTAGAAGAGACCCAGTACTTC.

Note on this clone: Additional DNA sequences in this sample encode the identical CDR3. The chain links TRBV5-4 to TRBJ1-4; no definite D call. The CDR3 is made up of 14 amino acids. The V gene lost 1 base and the J gene lost 1 base, with 5 bases spanning the gap. Germline CDR1 SGHNT, CDR2 YYREEE (reference sequence). DNA of the CDR3: TGTGCCAGCAGCTTGACCGGAACTAATGAAAAACTGTTTTTT. Protein sequence: CASSLTGTNEKLFF.

This chain joins TRBV2 and TRBJ2-2, with 13 bases identical to TRBD2. This CDR3 has 18 residues. Trimming at V came to 2 bases and at J to 1 base, leaving 4 bases not matched to a gene. Germline CDR1 and CDR2: SNHLY and FYNNEI. Here the CDR3 DNA reads TGTGCCAGCAGTGAAACGGGACTAGCGGGGCAGAACACCGGGGAGCTGTTTTTT. Its protein product is CASSETGLAGQNTGELFF.

J is TRBJ1-1 and V is TRBV7-8, with D maybe TRBD1 (5 bases). V was shortened by 5 bases and J by 0 bases, with 16 bases between the two germline ends. The CDR3 sequence is 16 residues long. The germline V gene has CDR1 SGHVS and CDR2 FQNEAQ. CDR3 sequence: CASSPSSGWMNTEAFF. The CDR3 DNA reads as TGTGCCAGCAGCCCGAGTTCAGGGTGGATGAACACTGAAGCTTTCTTT.

This chain connects TRBV7-2 to TRBJ2-7, with TRBD2 matching over 10 bases. After removal of 5 bases from V and 2 bases from J, the junction contained 6 bases not matched to a gene. This CDR3 has 15 amino acids. The germline V gene has CDR1 SGHTA and CDR2 FQGNSA. The CDR3 DNA follows: TGTGCCAGCAGCCCCAGGACTAGCGGAGCCTACGAGCAGTACTTC. Translating it yields CASSPRTSGAYEQYF.

The genes are TRBV7-3 and TRBJ2-1; D is possibly TRBD2 (6 bases). Germline V lookup: CDR1 SGHTA, CDR2 FQGTGA. The CDR3 extends over 12 amino acids. The germline V and J ends were trimmed by 4 bases and 9 bases, with 10 bases remaining between them. Here the CDR3 reads CASSWTNGEQFF. The CDR3 DNA is TGTGCCAGCAGCTGGACTAATGGTGAGCAGTTCTTC.

The chain employs TRBV7-2 and TRBJ2-1; tentatively, D is TRBD2 (6 bases). This CDR3 has 11 amino acids. Between the trimmed V and J ends, which lost 5 bases and 14 bases, there was a span of 13 bases. Germline lookup yields CDR1 SGHTA and CDR2 FQGNSA. CDR3 bases: TGTGCCAGCAGCCCATCTAGCGCAGAGTTCTTC. It specifies CASSPSSAEFF.

This chain connects TRBV5-1 to TRBJ2-5; D gene ambiguous. The J call is uncertain, as TRBJ2-7 better fits the DNA end. CDR1 SGHRS and CDR2 YFSETQ come from the germline V gene. This CDR3 region has 15 residues. CDR3 region: CASSPPPPISYEQYF. The CDR3 bases are TGCGCCAGCAGCCCGCCACCGCCCATCTCCTACGAGCAGTACTTC.

A few counts support this clone. The V call is TRBV11-2, the J call TRBJ1-5; tentative D call: TRBD1 (6 bases). The CDR3 spans 14 residues. Trimming stripped 6 bases from V and 4 bases from J, with 13 bases between. Germline lookup yields CDR1 SGHAT and CDR2 FQNNGV. The CDR3 is CASRPGQLNQPQHF. Written as DNA, the CDR3 is TGTGCCAGCAGACCCGGACAGCTTAATCAGCCCCAGCATTTT.

This rearrangement joins TRBV2 to TRBJ1-1; D perhaps matches TRBD1 (6 bases). V lost 2 bases, J lost 1 base, and 11 bases lay in between. Germline V gene sequence: CDR1 SNHLY, CDR2 FYNNEI. The CDR3 covers 15 residues. For the CDR3, the DNA is TGTGCCAGCAGTGAAAGGGGGGGCCAGAACACTGAAGCTTTCTTT. Encoded protein: CASSERGGQNTEAFF.

The chain joins TRBV10-3 to TRBJ2-3, with TRBD2 matching over 7 bases. The CDR3 spans 16 residues. V shed 1 base, J shed 5 bases, and the junction held 9 bases outside the gene matches. The V gene's germline CDR1 is ENHRY and CDR2 SYGVKD. The CDR3 is CAISELDGRIRDTQYF. Here the CDR3 DNA reads TGTGCCATCAGTGAGTTGGACGGGAGGATTAGAGATACGCAGTATTTT.

The V gene is TRBV27, the J gene TRBJ1-5; 9 bases line up with TRBD1. V was clipped by 3 bases and J by 6 bases; unmatched bases: 6. The germline V gene encodes CDR1 MNHEY and CDR2 SMNVEV (reference sequence). The CDR3 is 15 residues long. The CDR3: CASSLLTGGGQPQHF. The CDR3 nucleotides are TGTGCCAGCAGTTTGCTTACAGGGGGCGGTCAGCCCCAGCATTTT.

The V call is TRBV2, the J call TRBJ1-4; perhaps TRBD1 as D (5 bases). The CDR3 runs to 14 residues. Trimming took 2 bases from V and 7 from J, leaving 11 bases between them. Germline V gene sequence: CDR1 SNHLY, CDR2 FYNNEI. The CDR3 nucleotides read TGTGCCAGCAGTGAATGGCAGGGTAGTGAAAAACTGTTTTTT. Protein sequence: CASSEWQGSEKLFF.

The chain couples TRBV10-3 to TRBJ2-5; 15 bases are shared with TRBD2. The junction had 3 bases not matched to a gene; V was cut back by 6 bases and J by 4 bases. This CDR3 has 15 residues. Germline V gene lookup returns CDR1 ENHRY and CDR2 SYGVKD. DNA for the CDR3: TGTGCCATCAGCTTGGGACTAGCGGGAGGAGAGACCCAGTACTTC. Its translation: CAISLGLAGGETQYF.

The genes are TRBV30 and TRBJ2-5; 7 bases align to TRBD1. The CDR3 has 15 amino acids. V was clipped by 1 base and J by 4 bases; unmatched bases: 9. Germline V gene sequence: CDR1 GTSNPN, CDR2 SVGIG (reference sequence). The chain's CDR3 is CAWSEPPNRGETQYF. CDR3 bases: TGTGCCTGGAGTGAGCCACCCAACAGGGGAGAGACCCAGTACTTC.

The J gene is TRBJ2-5, the V gene TRBV7-6; tentative D call: TRBD1 (5 bases). The germline V gene encodes CDR1 SGHVS and CDR2 FNYEAQ. CDR3 length equals 16 residues. V was pared by 1 base and J by 4 bases, with 16 bases between. CDR3 protein: CASSLGSGQGRETQYF. The CDR3 region has the DNA TGTGCCAGCAGCTTAGGCTCCGGGCAGGGAAGAGAGACCCAGTACTTC.

The chain recombines TRBV11-2 with TRBJ2-7, with D possibly being TRBD2 (5 bases). Trimming removed 3 bases from V and 2 bases from J, with 11 bases in between. The length of the CDR3 is 14 residues. Germline CDR1 and CDR2: SGHAT and FQNNGV. The CDR3 coding sequence is TGTGCCAGCAGCTTTTCCAGCGGTCCCTACGAGCAGTACTTC. Amino acid sequence: CASSFSSGPYEQYF.

The sample holds one count of this clone. V is TRBV9 and J is TRBJ2-2, with 9 bases identical to TRBD2. Germline V gene lookup returns CDR1 SGDLS and CDR2 YYNGEE. Trimming took 4 bases from V and 4 from J; bases not matched to a gene: 8. The CDR3 is 16 residues long. The CDR3 is CASSPLAGPPTGELFF. The DNA for the CDR3 is TGTGCCAGCAGCCCTCTAGCGGGACCCCCCACCGGGGAGCTGTTTTTT.